This TCR beta chain was identified in a study of blood T cells in healthy people across ages. The CDR3 is made up of 13 amino acids. Germline V gene data show CDR1 as SGHVS and CDR2 as FQNEAQ. V shed 1 base and J shed 4 bases, with 7 bases lying between them. On this clonotype itself: The target antigen is unknown.

Primers used in a second PCR of about 6 to 11 cycles were a sample-barcoded 5' primer and a J-beta primer mix. Researchers report that a template-switch adaptor with 12 random nucleotides tagged each cDNA molecule. MiXCR was run by TCRdb on the 5' RACE reads, yielding one entry per CDR3 protein. The sample contains about 620,000 distinct CDR3 sequences, 45% to 60% of which appear only once. Study-level results: Nothing was known about donor CMV status, and this possibly confounded expanded clonotype changes. The study found more naive CD4+ cells and higher diversity in long-lived than aged donors.

This sequence joins TRBV7-8 and TRBJ1-1; D remains ambiguous. The sequenced material came from blood. The TCR comes from a woman of 80 years or more in good health. The CDR3 is CASSLDSFTEAFF. The CDR3 DNA sequence: TGTGCCAGCAGCTTAGACAGTTTCACTGAAGCTTTCTTT.